This T cell receptor (beta chain) was recorded in a study of cytomegalovirus exposure and HLA in healthy donors. On the study more broadly: Prior work identified around 120 million unique TCR beta sequences in some 180 million T cells.

Study observations and caveats: Sequences of the TCR beta chain were said to predict the HLA-A and HLA-B alleles of most subjects accurately.

With regard to this clone: Its antigen remains unknown.

It was with 60 Vbeta and 13 Jbeta primers that the PCR ran. The method was immunoSEQ multiplex PCR; TCRdb's version includes in-frame clones alone and lacks a portion of them. The sample holds tens of thousands of clones. Germline V gene data show CDR1 as KGHSH and CDR2 as LQKENI. The CDR3 sequence is 15 residues long. V trimming: 5 bases; J trimming: 11 bases; junction bases outside the gene matches: 10. The material sequenced was PBMCs. This TCR was sampled from a woman aged 60-75 years in good health and CMV-seronegative. This rearrangement joins TRBV18 to TRBJ1-4; 11 positions agree with TRBD1. CDR3 amino acids: CASSTGTGGDGKLFF. The CDR3 coding sequence is TGTGCCAGCTCAACGGGGACAGGGGGAGACGGGAAACTGTTTTTT. The full variable domain, with the rest looked up from reference TRBV18 and TRBJ1-4, is NAGVMQNPRHLVRRRGQEARLRCSPMKGHSHVYWYRQLPEEGLKFMVYLQKENIIDESGMPKERFSAEFPKEGPSILRIQQVVRGDSAAYFCASSTGTGGDGKLFFGSGTQLSVL.